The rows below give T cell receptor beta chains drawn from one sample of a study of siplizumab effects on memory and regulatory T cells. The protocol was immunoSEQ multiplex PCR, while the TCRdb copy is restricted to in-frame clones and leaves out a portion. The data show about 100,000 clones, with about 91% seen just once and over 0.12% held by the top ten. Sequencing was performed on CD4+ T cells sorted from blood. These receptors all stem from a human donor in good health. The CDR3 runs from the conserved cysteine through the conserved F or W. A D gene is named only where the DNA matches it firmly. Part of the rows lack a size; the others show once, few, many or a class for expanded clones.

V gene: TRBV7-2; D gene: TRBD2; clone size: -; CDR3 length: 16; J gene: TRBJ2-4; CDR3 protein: CASSFTGGAVKNIQYF; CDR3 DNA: TGTGCCAGCAGCTTCACCGGGGGGGCAGTTAAAAACATTCAGTACTTC
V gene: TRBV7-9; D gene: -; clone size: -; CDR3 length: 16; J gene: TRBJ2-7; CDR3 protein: CASSLAVGLGGYEQYF; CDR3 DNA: TGTGCCAGCAGCTTAGCGGTGGGCCTTGGAGGATACGAGCAGTACTTC
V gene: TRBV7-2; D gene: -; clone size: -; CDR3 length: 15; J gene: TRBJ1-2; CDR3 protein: CASSASRETNYGYTF; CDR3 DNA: TGTGCCAGCAGCGCCAGCAGGGAGACTAACTATGGCTACACCTTC
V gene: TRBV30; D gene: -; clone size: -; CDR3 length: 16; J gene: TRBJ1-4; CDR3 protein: CAWSVRGHATNEKLFF; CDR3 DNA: TGTGCCTGGAGTGTAAGGGGACACGCAACTAATGAAAAACTGTTTTTT
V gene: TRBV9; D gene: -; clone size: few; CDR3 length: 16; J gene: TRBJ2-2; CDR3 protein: CASSFSRGFDTGELFF; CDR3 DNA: TGTGCCAGCAGCTTCAGTCGGGGCTTCGACACCGGGGAGCTGTTTTTT
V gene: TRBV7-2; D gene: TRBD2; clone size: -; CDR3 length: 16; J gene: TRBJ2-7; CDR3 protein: CASSPSVAGVSYEQYF; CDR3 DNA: TGTGCCAGCAGCCCTTCGGTAGCGGGGGTCTCCTACGAGCAGTACTTC
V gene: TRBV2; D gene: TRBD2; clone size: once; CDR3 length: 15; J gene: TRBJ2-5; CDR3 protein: CASTVGTSPPGDQYF; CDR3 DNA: TGTGCCAGCACAGTAGGGACTAGCCCCCCGGGGGACCAGTACTTC
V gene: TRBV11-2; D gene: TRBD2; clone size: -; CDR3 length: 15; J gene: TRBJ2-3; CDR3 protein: CASSTSGGAGVTQYF; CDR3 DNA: TGTGCCAGCAGCACTAGCGGGGGGGCCGGGGTTACGCAGTATTTT
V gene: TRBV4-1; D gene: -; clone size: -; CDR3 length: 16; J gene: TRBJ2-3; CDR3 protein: CASSQEGRSLTDTQYF; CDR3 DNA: TGCGCCAGCAGCCAAGAAGGGCGTTCCCTCACAGATACGCAGTATTTT
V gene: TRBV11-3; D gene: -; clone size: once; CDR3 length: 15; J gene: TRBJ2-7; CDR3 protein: CASSLGSAASYEQYF; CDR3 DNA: TGTGCCAGCAGCTTAGGAAGCGCGGCGTCCTACGAGCAGTACTTC
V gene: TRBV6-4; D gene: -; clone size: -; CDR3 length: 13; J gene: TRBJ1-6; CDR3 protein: CATPREYGSPLHF; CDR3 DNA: TGTGCCACCCCCAGGGAGTACGGTTCACCCCTCCACTTT
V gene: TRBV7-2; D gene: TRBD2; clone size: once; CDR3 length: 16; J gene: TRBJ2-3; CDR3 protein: CASSLVGLAVTDTQYF; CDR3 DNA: TGTGCCAGCAGCTTAGTGGGCCTAGCGGTAACAGATACGCAGTATTTT
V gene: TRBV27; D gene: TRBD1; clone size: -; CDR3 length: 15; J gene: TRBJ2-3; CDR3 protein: CASSTTGQGSGTQYF; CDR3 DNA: TGTGCCAGCAGTACAACGGGACAGGGTTCGGGTACGCAGTATTTT
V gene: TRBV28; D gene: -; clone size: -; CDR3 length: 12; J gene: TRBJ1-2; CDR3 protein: CASIRGNYGYTF; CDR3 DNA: TGTGCCAGCATTAGGGGGAACTATGGCTACACCTTC
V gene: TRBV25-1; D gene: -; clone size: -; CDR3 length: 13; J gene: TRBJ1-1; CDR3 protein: CASSEGLNTEAFF; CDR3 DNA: TGTGCCAGCAGTGAGGGCTTAAACACTGAAGCTTTCTTT
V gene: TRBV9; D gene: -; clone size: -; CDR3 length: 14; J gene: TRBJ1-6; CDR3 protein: CASSVTGYNSPLHF; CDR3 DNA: TGTGCCAGCAGCGTAACAGGGTATAATTCACCCCTCCACTTT
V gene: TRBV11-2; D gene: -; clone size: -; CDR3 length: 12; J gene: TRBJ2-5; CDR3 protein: CASSPGAETQYF; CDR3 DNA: TGTGCCAGCAGCCCAGGTGCGGAGACCCAGTACTTC